Listed below are T cell receptor beta chains from one sample, sequenced in a study of metastatic and nonmetastatic thyroid tumors. TCRdb called clones again from the PCR reads with MiXCR. Of 100,000 or so clones detected, just under 15% appear once; the ten largest clones hold 3% to 4.5%. Sequencing was performed on blood. Every receptor here comes from a female donor with papillary thyroid cancer or a benign thyroid nodule (not recorded which). Some clones in this sample may be carry-over from other donors' samples. CDR3s include the opening cysteine and the closing phenylalanine or tryptophan. Each record gives: J gene, V gene, clone size, D gene, CDR3 protein, CDR3 DNA. D genes are given only for firm matches. Size is stated for part of the rows, as once, few or many counts, or as a class when the clone is expanded.

>TRBJ2-7|TRBV5-1|many|NA
CASSSSLGTEQYF
TGCGCCAGCAGCTCGTCGCTAGGAACCGAGCAGTACTTC
>TRBJ2-1|TRBV12-3/TRBV12-4|many|TRBD2
CASKLGTGGGIDEQFF
TGTGCCAGCAAGCTTGGGACCGGCGGGGGGATCGATGAGCAGTTCTTC
>TRBJ2-7|TRBV12-3/TRBV12-4|many|TRBD1
CASSYRGRAYEQYF
TGTGCCAGCAGTTACAGGGGAAGGGCTTACGAGCAGTACTTC
>TRBJ2-1|TRBV6-1|NA|NA
CAGSEPPDNEHFF
TGTGCCGGCAGTGAACCACCTGACAATGAGCATTTCTTC
>TRBJ2-7|TRBV14|many|NA
CASSFSAYEQYF
TGTGCCAGCAGCTTCAGCGCCTACGAGCAGTACTTC
>TRBJ1-1|TRBV6-4|many|NA
CASNMGMGYTEAFF
TGTGCCAGCAATATGGGGATGGGGTACACTGAAGCTTTCTTT
>TRBJ2-3|TRBV7-2|NA|TRBD2
CASRGTRGTDTQYF
TGTGCCAGCCGCGGGACTAGAGGGACAGATACGCAGTATTTT
>TRBJ2-3|TRBV7-3|many|TRBD1
CASSLTGGPDTQYF
TGTGCCAGCAGCTTGACAGGGGGTCCAGATACGCAGTATTTT
>TRBJ2-6|TRBV19|NA|NA
CASTHRGGALGANVMTF
TGTGCCAGTACGCACAGGGGAGGGGCTCTGGGGGCCAACGTCATGACTTTC
>TRBJ2-7|TRBV6-2/TRBV6-3|NA|TRBD1
CASSSWMGQGALRSNEQYF
TGTGCCAGCAGTTCCTGGATGGGACAGGGGGCCTTAAGATCCAACGAGCAGTACTTC
>TRBJ2-5|TRBV12-3/TRBV12-4|many|NA
CASSPRRGGGETQYF
TGTGCCAGCAGCCCCCGGAGAGGGGGAGGCGAGACCCAGTACTTC
>TRBJ1-5|TRBV28|few|TRBD1
CASSDRGQGIRTKPQHF
TGTGCCAGCAGTGATAGGGGACAGGGAATAAGGACGAAGCCCCAGCATTTT
>TRBJ2-7|TRBV6-2/TRBV6-3|few|TRBD1
CASSTGQVYEQYF
TGTGCCAGCAGCACGGGACAGGTCTACGAGCAGTACTTC
>TRBJ2-7|TRBV19|few|TRBD2
CAISRGGFYEQYF
TGTGCCATTAGCCGGGGGGGTTTCTACGAGCAGTACTTC
>TRBJ2-5|TRBV7-2|many|NA
CASSLAGAGETQYF
TGTGCCAGCAGCTTGGCAGGGGCCGGGGAGACCCAGTACTTC
>TRBJ2-5|TRBV11-2|few|NA
CASSSSQGGETQYF
TGTGCCAGCAGCTCCTCTCAAGGGGGTGAGACCCAGTACTTC
>TRBJ1-5|TRBV28|few|TRBD1
CASSLGQGSNHPQHF
TGTGCCAGCAGTTTAGGACAGGGGAGCAATCATCCTCAGCATTTT
>TRBJ1-3|TRBV11-1|many|NA
CASSLNHPGSSGNTIYF
TGTGCCAGCAGCTTAAATCACCCAGGCAGCTCTGGAAACACCATATATTTT
>TRBJ1-3|TRBV19|many|NA
CASSYRTGNTIYF
TGTGCCAGTAGTTACAGAACTGGAAACACCATATATTTT
>TRBJ2-7|TRBV6-1|many|NA
CASRLDRSREQYF
TGTGCCAGCAGATTAGACAGGAGCCGCGAGCAGTACTTC
>TRBJ1-6|TRBV12-3/TRBV12-4|many|NA
CASSQDVNSPLHF
TGTGCCAGCAGCCAGGACGTTAATTCACCCCTCCACTTT
>TRBJ1-1|TRBV12-3/TRBV12-4|many|NA
CASNENDGTEAFF
TGTGCCAGCAACGAGAACGATGGGACTGAAGCTTTCTTT
>TRBJ2-2|TRBV6-2/TRBV6-3|NA|TRBD1
CASSYWTGVNGELFF
TGTGCCAGCAGTTATTGGACAGGGGTAAACGGGGAGCTTTTTTTT
>TRBJ2-7|TRBV28|many|NA
CASRPGTEALDEQYF
TGTGCCAGCAGACCTGGGACCGAAGCATTAGACGAGCAGTACTTC
>TRBJ2-1|TRBV7-2|many|TRBD1
CASSPTPDRGPNEQFF
TGTGCCAGCAGCCCTACCCCGGACAGGGGGCCGAATGAGCAGTTCTTC
>TRBJ2-7|TRBV19|many|NA
CASSPTPLAREQYF
TGTGCCAGTAGCCCGACCCCCCTAGCGCGCGAGCAGTACTTC
>TRBJ1-4|TRBV9|many|TRBD1
CASSVGGTGVDEKLFF
TGTGCCAGCAGCGTAGGAGGGACAGGCGTGGATGAAAAACTGTTTTTT
>TRBJ2-3|TRBV28|many|TRBD1
CASSLDRGPQAQYF
TGTGCCAGCAGCCTGGACAGGGGACCTCAAGCGCAGTATTTT
>TRBJ2-7|TRBV20-1|many|NA
CSALLLQGAYEQYF
TGCAGTGCCCTCCTCCTACAGGGAGCCTACGAGCAGTACTTC
>TRBJ2-1|TRBV9|many|TRBD1
CASSPGQVEVNEQFF
TGTGCCAGCAGCCCCGGACAGGTCGAGGTCAATGAGCAGTTCTTC
>TRBJ1-4|TRBV20-1|NA|TRBD1
CSARAGTGVEKLFF
TGCAGTGCTAGAGCCGGGACAGGGGTTGAAAAACTGTTTTTT
>TRBJ2-1|TRBV12-3/TRBV12-4|few|NA
CASSLDGNEQFF
TGTGCCAGCAGTTTAGACGGGAATGAGCAGTTCTTC
>TRBJ2-7|TRBV11-2|many|NA
CASSFSPGNPAREQYF
TGTGCCAGCAGCTTTTCGCCCGGGAATCCCGCGCGCGAGCAGTACTTC
>TRBJ1-1|TRBV5-5|many|NA
CASSWTPPGTEAFF
TGTGCCAGCAGTTGGACCCCTCCGGGCACTGAAGCTTTCTTT
>TRBJ1-2|TRBV19|many|NA
CASSLTSSNGYTF
TGTGCCAGTAGTCTTACCTCCTCCAATGGCTACACCTTC
>TRBJ2-7|TRBV30|NA|TRBD1
CAWSSGTGNEQYF
TGTGCCTGGAGTTCCGGGACAGGCAACGAGCAGTACTTC
>TRBJ1-1|TRBV20-1|NA|NA
CSARGPPRGINTEAFF
TGCAGTGCTAGAGGTCCTCCCAGGGGTATCAACACTGAAGCTTTCTTT
>TRBJ2-7|TRBV20-1|many|NA
CSARLDREQYF
TGCAGTGCTAGACTGGACAGAGAGCAGTACTTC
>TRBJ2-7|TRBV20-1|many|NA
CSAGSSYEQYF
TGCAGTGCGGGCAGTTCCTACGAGCAGTACTTC
>TRBJ2-1|TRBV5-1|many|NA
CASSLVTYNEQFF
TGCGCCAGCAGCTTGGTTACTTACAATGAGCAGTTCTTC
>TRBJ1-1|TRBV28|many|NA
CASSLSPGNTEAFF
TGTGCCAGCAGTTTATCTCCAGGGAACACTGAAGCTTTCTTT
>TRBJ1-1|TRBV5-1|many|NA
CASSSGPSNTEAFF
TGCGCCAGCAGCTCGGGACCCTCGAACACTGAAGCTTTCTTT
>TRBJ1-1|TRBV30|many|NA
CAWKGGGPQRYTEAFF
TGTGCCTGGAAAGGTGGGGGACCGCAGAGGTACACTGAAGCTTTCTTT
>TRBJ2-3|TRBV13|NA|TRBD2
CASSFPGGPGDTQYF
TGTGCCAGCAGCTTTCCGGGAGGGCCGGGGGATACGCAGTATTTT
>TRBJ2-5|TRBV7-3|many|TRBD2
CASSDSGGETQYF
TGTGCCAGCAGCGACAGCGGGGGAGAGACCCAGTACTTC